This TCR beta chain derives from a study of early T cells in non-severe SARS-CoV-2 infection. Across the whole study: RNA in bulk from unsorted whole blood was sequenced, and chains were unpaired. Study-wide findings and caveats: VDJdb-based matching was biased toward anti-spike CD8 responses and missed private and CD4 specificities.

In the library, individual cDNA molecules carried attached unique molecular identifiers. TCRdb re-analysed the 5' RACE reads in MiXCR, keeping a single row per CDR3 protein. The sample has 25,000 to 40,000 distinct CDR3 sequences; 4.7% are singletons. In germline, CDR1 is DFQATT, CDR2 SNEGSKA (reference sequence). After removal of 2 bases from V and 2 bases from J, the junction contained 13 bases not matched to a gene. There are 17 residues in the CDR3. This clonotype was counted at least ten times. Its target is not known. The sample taken for sequencing was whole blood. The V gene is TRBV20-1, the J gene TRBJ2-3, with TRBD1 identical over 7 bases. The receptor's source is an adult who was a healthcare worker with PCR-confirmed SARS-CoV-2 infection or an uninfected control (not recorded which). The CDR3 here is CSARTDREPQYTDTQYF. For the CDR3, the DNA is TGCAGTGCTAGAACTGACAGGGAACCCCAGTACACAGATACGCAGTATTTT.